Following are 32 T cell receptor beta chains from one sample sequenced in a study of shared clonotypes between healthy human individuals. Some clones are missing from TCRdb's copy, which holds only in-frame ones; the method was immunoSEQ multiplex PCR. The table lists 400,000 to 500,000 clones, roughly 78% of them singletons, with roughly 12% in the top ten. The material sequenced was PBMCs. These receptors were obtained from a woman aged 35 to 49 in good health. Some clones in this sample may be carry-over from other donors' samples.

The DNA of the CDR3 is TGTGCCAGCAGTTACTCCTACACCGGAGGTGGGACTGAAGCTTTCTTT. This sequence encodes CASSYSYTGGGTEAFF. This chain joins TRBV6-5 and TRBJ1-1; no reliable D call. V shed 0 bases and J shed 5 bases, with 16 bases lying between them. CDR3 length equals 16 residues. Looked up from germline, CDR1 is MNHEY and CDR2 is SVGAGI.

J is TRBJ2-7 and V is TRBV5-1, with unresolved D. V was shortened by 3 bases and J by 0 bases, with 10 bases between the two germline ends. Germline V gene lookup returns CDR1 SGHRS and CDR2 YFSETQ. This CDR3 spans 14 amino acids. The DNA of the CDR3 is TGCGCCAGCAGCTCCGACCCCAACTCCTACGAGCAGTACTTC. It encodes CASSSDPNSYEQYF.

This chain connects TRBV20-1 to TRBJ2-7; D is unresolved. Germline V gene data show CDR1 as DFQATT and CDR2 as SNEGSKA (reference sequence). Trimming stripped 2 bases from V and 2 bases from J, with 4 bases between. The CDR3 totals 11 residues. The CDR3 protein is CSARYPYEQYF. The CDR3 DNA sequence: TGCAGTGCTAGATATCCCTACGAGCAGTACTTC.

CDR3 protein: CASRGPGSSYEQYF. As DNA, the CDR3 is TGTGCCAGCAGGGGACCAGGTAGCTCCTACGAGCAGTACTTC. This chain connects TRBV28 to TRBJ2-7; D assignment may be TRBD1 or TRBD2 (5 bases each). The germline V gene encodes CDR1 MDHEN and CDR2 SYDVKM. The CDR3 is made up of 14 amino acids. Trimming took 6 bases from V and 0 from J, leaving 12 bases between them. The complete variable domain, with remaining parts taken from reference TRBV28 and TRBJ2-7, reads DVKVTQSSRYLVKRTGEKVFLECVQDMDHENMFWYRQDPGLGLRLIYFSYDVKMKEKGDIPEGYSVSREKKERFSLILESASTNQTSMYLCASRGPGSSYEQYFGPGTRLTVT.

This sequence joins TRBV6-5 and TRBJ2-1; 9 bases are shared with TRBD2. The V and J ends lost 7 bases and 8 bases, in that order; junction bases with no gene match: 6. CDR1 is MNHEY and CDR2 is SVGAGI in the germline V gene. The CDR3 covers 13 residues. The CDR3 here is CASKAGGWDEQFF. CDR3 in DNA: TGTGCCAGCAAGGCGGGAGGGTGGGATGAGCAGTTCTTC.

The V and J genes are TRBV12-5 and TRBJ1-5, with 7 bases that match TRBD1. The CDR3 covers 14 residues. Trimming removed 0 bases from V and 7 bases from J; junction bases left unmatched: 3. Germline CDR1 and CDR2: LGHNT and FRNRAP. The CDR3 DNA sequence: TGTGCTAGTGGTTTGGTGGGAGGGGGCCAGCCCCAGCATTTT. Its translation: CASGLVGGGQPQHF.

This sequence joins TRBV2 and TRBJ2-5, with 7 bases fitting TRBD2. With 7 bases clipped from V and 3 bases from J, the junction kept 8 bases outside the gene matches. The CDR3 loop spans 14 amino acids. Germline V gene sequence: CDR1 SNHLY, CDR2 FYNNEI. The CDR3 bases are TGTGCCAGCACGCCTAGCGGTAGGGAAGAGACCCAGTACTTC. As protein: CASTPSGREETQYF.

The chain combines TRBV7-2 with TRBJ1-5; D is undetermined. V was cut by 6 bases and J by 2 bases, with 11 bases left in between. The germline V gene has CDR1 SGHTA and CDR2 FQGNSA. The CDR3 length is 14 residues. The CDR3 nucleotides are TGTGCCAGCAGTCTAAAGGACGGCAATCAGCCCCAGCATTTT. Encoded protein: CASSLKDGNQPQHF. Complete variable domain (other parts from reference TRBV7-2 and TRBJ1-5): GAGVSQSPSNKVTEKGKDVELRCDPISGHTALYWYRQSLGQGLEFLIYFQGNSAPDKSGLPSDRFSAERTGGSVSTLTIQRTQQEDSAVYLCASSLKDGNQPQHFGDGTRLSIL.

This clone is a singleton in its sample. V usage is TRBV2 and J usage is TRBJ2-7, with a weak D call TRBD1 (6 bases). Trimming left V 2 bases short and J 3 bases short, with 11 bases between. The CDR3 consists of 14 residues. The germline V gene encodes CDR1 SNHLY and CDR2 FYNNEI. In nucleotides, the CDR3 is TGTGCCAGCAGTGAACCCGACAGGCGCTACGAGCAGTACTTC. Its protein is CASSEPDRRYEQYF.

The chain combines TRBV27 with TRBJ2-3, with TRBD2 as a possible D gene (5 bases). The CDR3 totals 14 residues. The V gene lost 7 bases and the J gene lost 3 bases, with 14 bases spanning the gap. CDR1 and CDR2 (germline): MNHEY, SMNVEV (reference sequence). CDR3 in DNA: TGTGCCAGCACCCAAGGACGGGGTACAGATACGCAGTATTTT. Amino acid sequence: CASTQGRGTDTQYF.

The chain is built from TRBV19 and TRBJ2-7; perhaps D is TRBD1 or TRBD2 (5 bases each). The CDR3 length is 13 residues. Germline values: CDR1 LNHDA, CDR2 SQIVND (reference sequence). V was trimmed by 4 bases and J by 4 bases, leaving 11 bases between them. Written as DNA, the CDR3 is TGTGCCAGTAGTAGGGACGGGGTTTACGAGCAGTACTTC. It translates to CASSRDGVYEQYF.

This clone was seen at least ten times. V and J are TRBV10-3 and TRBJ2-2; 9 bases map to TRBD1. Losses at the gene ends were 4 bases for V and 6 bases for J; bases not matched to a gene: 9. The length of the CDR3 is 16 residues. Per germline, CDR1 ENHRY and CDR2 SYGVKD. The CDR3 protein is CAISGTGGQGAGELFF. As DNA, the CDR3 is TGTGCCATCAGTGGCACGGGGGGACAGGGCGCCGGGGAGCTGTTTTTT.

A note on this clone: Other DNA sequences in this sample translate to the same CDR3. The chain links TRBV18 to TRBJ2-1; 11 bases line up with TRBD2. CDR1 is KGHSH and CDR2 is LQKENI in the germline V gene. The CDR3 covers 15 residues. Germline trimming cut 3 bases from V and 5 bases from J; bases unmatched to any gene: 3. The CDR3 DNA reads TGTGCCAGCTCACCCGGACTAGCGGGCGACAATGAGCAGTTCTTC. Protein: CASSPGLAGDNEQFF.

This clone was observed once. Other DNA sequences in the same sample also yield this CDR3. The rearrangement links TRBV5-1 to TRBJ1-5; D possibly corresponds to TRBD1 (5 bases). CDR1 is SGHRS and CDR2 is YFSETQ in the germline V gene. The V end lost 4 bases, the J end lost 0 bases, and 11 bases lay between the germline ends. CDR3 length equals 15 residues. The CDR3 DNA reads as TGCGCCAGCAGCGCTGGGGGGGATAGCAATCAGCCCCAGCATTTT. It specifies CASSAGGDSNQPQHF.

The chain employs TRBV5-6 and TRBJ2-3; D tentatively fits TRBD1 or TRBD2 (5 bases each). The CDR3 has 18 amino acids. Deletions cut 1 base from V and 5 bases from J, with 23 bases between. Germline V gene lookup returns CDR1 SGHDT and CDR2 YYEEEE. The CDR3 protein is CASSLTGAGVVLGDTQYF. The CDR3, as DNA: TGTGCCAGCAGCTTGACTGGGGCCGGGGTAGTTTTAGGAGATACGCAGTATTTT.

There are many counts of this clone. The rearrangement joins TRBV18 to TRBJ1-2; possible D gene TRBD1, 6 bases. The CDR3 runs to 14 residues. Trimming stripped 3 bases from V and 0 bases from J, with 8 bases between. Germline V lookup: CDR1 KGHSH, CDR2 LQKENI. The DNA of the CDR3 is TGTGCCAGCTCACCGGACAGTACTAACTATGGCTACACCTTC. As protein: CASSPDSTNYGYTF.

V and J are TRBV6-5 and TRBJ1-2, with D perhaps matching TRBD1 (6 bases). The CDR3 is made up of 16 amino acids. The germline gives CDR1 MNHEY, CDR2 SVGAGI. Trimming stripped 2 bases from V and 7 bases from J, with 20 bases between. The CDR3 DNA reads TGTGCCAGCAGTTACCTCGGAGTAATTAAGGGGGGTGGCTACACCTTC. Its translation: CASSYLGVIKGGGYTF.

V gene TRBV7-3 combines with J gene TRBJ2-1; 11 positions match TRBD2. V lost 7 bases to trimming and J lost 5 bases; unmatched junction nucleotides: 1. The CDR3 contains 13 residues. Germline CDR1 reads SGHTA; CDR2 reads FQGTGA. The CDR3 spells CASTTSGDNEQFF. The DNA of the CDR3 is TGTGCCAGCACGACTAGCGGGGACAATGAGCAGTTCTTC.

This chain uses TRBV15 with TRBJ2-2; 8 nucleotides agree with TRBD1. CDR1 is LNHNV, CDR2 YYDKDF, per germline (reference sequence). CDR3 size: 14 residues. Losses at the gene ends were 8 bases for V and 5 bases for J; bases not matched to a gene: 7. The CDR3 nucleotides read TGTGCCACCGAGGGCAGGGGGCGAACCGGGGAGCTGTTTTTT. Its protein product is CATEGRGRTGELFF.

Turning to this clone: An end of the junction does not agree with germline; a read error may underlie this. The J gene is TRBJ1-3, the V gene TRBV5-6; no firm D call. CDR3 length equals 13 residues. Germline V gene sequence: CDR1 SGHDT, CDR2 YYEEEE. The CDR3: CASSPGSGNTIHF. The DNA for the CDR3 is TGTGCCAGCAGCCCCGGCTCTGGAAACACCATACATTTT.

About this clone: Other DNA variants within this sample encode the same CDR3. The V call is TRBV19, the J call TRBJ2-5; 7 bases map to TRBD1. The CDR3 is 13 residues long. Germline-derived CDR1 and CDR2 are LNHDA and SQIVND (reference sequence). J lost 2 bases, V lost 6 bases, and 3 bases had no gene match. CDR3 protein: CASSRDRQETQYF. CDR3 nucleotides: TGTGCCAGTAGCCGGGACAGACAAGAGACCCAGTACTTC.

In nucleotides, the CDR3 is TGCGCCAGCAGCTCGAATGAAAAACTGTTTTTT. It is translated as CASSSNEKLFF. J is TRBJ1-4 and V is TRBV5-1; no definite D call. The V gene's germline CDR1 is SGHRS and CDR2 YFSETQ. This CDR3 comprises 11 residues. Trimming took off 3 bases at V and 5 bases at J, with 2 bases between the two ends.

This clone was detected only a few times. The chain joins TRBV10-2 to TRBJ2-1; D perhaps matches TRBD1 (5 bases). Germline CDR1 reads WSHSY; CDR2 reads SAAADI. Trimming cost V 6 bases and J 7 bases, with 13 bases left between them. The CDR3 covers 13 residues. The CDR3 DNA sequence: TGCGCCAGCAGAGCTGACAGAATTAATGAGCAGTTCTTC. This gives the protein CASRADRINEQFF.

V gene TRBV5-8 combines with J gene TRBJ2-7, with 11 bases matching TRBD1. Germline CDR1 and CDR2: SGHTS and YDEGEE. The J segment lost 0 bases and the V segment lost 0 bases, leaving 5 bases of the junction unmatched. CDR3 length: 17 amino acids. The CDR3 DNA follows: TGTGCCAGCAGCTTGGAGTTTGGGACAGGGGGCTCCTACGAGCAGTACTTC. Amino acid sequence: CASSLEFGTGGSYEQYF.

The chain combines TRBV14 with TRBJ2-1; 10 nucleotides agree with TRBD2. The V gene end was trimmed by 5 bases and the J gene end by 3 bases; junction bases not matched to a gene: 1. CDR1 is SGHDN, CDR2 FVKESK, per germline. The CDR3 has 14 amino acids. CDR3 nucleotides: TGTGCCAGCAGCGGGACTAGCGTCTACAATGAGCAGTTCTTC. It is translated as CASSGTSVYNEQFF.

This clone was observed once. This rearrangement joins TRBV7-3 to TRBJ2-5; possible D gene TRBD1, 6 bases. V gave up 3 bases and J gave up 5 bases, with 13 bases separating them. The CDR3 totals 14 residues. Germline V gives CDR1 SGHTA, CDR2 FQGTGA. The CDR3 coding sequence is TGTGCCAGCAGCTTTGTACAGGGTGGGGAGACCCAGTACTTC. Protein: CASSFVQGGETQYF.

This chain links TRBV7-3 with TRBJ2-5; D possibly corresponds to TRBD1 (5 bases). CDR3 length: 13 amino acids. Per the germline V gene, CDR1 is SGHTA and CDR2 is FQGTGA. V was shortened by 3 bases and J by 4 bases, with 9 bases between the two germline ends. The CDR3 coding sequence is TGTGCCAGCAGCTTTCGGCAGGGAGAGACCCAGTACTTC. Its protein is CASSFRQGETQYF.

V usage is TRBV10-2 and J usage is TRBJ1-2; no clear D gene. Trimming took 3 bases from V and 2 from J, leaving 10 bases between them. The germline gives CDR1 WSHSY, CDR2 SAAADI. CDR3 size: 14 residues. The CDR3 bases are TGCGCCAGCAGTGACCAGCCCTCGAACTATGGCTACACCTTC. Its protein is CASSDQPSNYGYTF.

This clone has at least ten counts. The chain combines TRBV7-3 with TRBJ2-7, with 10 nucleotides matching TRBD2. This CDR3 contains 16 residues. The junction had 6 bases not matched to a gene; V was cut back by 0 bases and J by 4 bases. The germline V gene encodes CDR1 SGHTA and CDR2 FQGTGA. The CDR3 sequence is CASSLTRLAGAYEQYF. CDR3 DNA: TGTGCCAGCAGCTTAACGAGGCTAGCGGGAGCATACGAGCAGTACTTC.

This chain links TRBV18 with TRBJ2-7, with D perhaps being TRBD1 or TRBD2 (6 bases each). V lost 3 bases, J lost 2 bases, and 20 bases lay in between. Germline CDR1 is KGHSH and CDR2 is LQKENI. This CDR3 has 17 residues. CDR3 sequence (DNA): TGTGCCAGCTCACCGAGGGGGGCGAGGGGGGCCCCCTACGAGCAGTACTTC. The encoded protein is CASSPRGARGAPYEQYF.

The chain links TRBV28 to TRBJ1-2; possible D gene TRBD1, 6 bases. The CDR3 contains 14 residues. Germline V gene sequence: CDR1 MDHEN, CDR2 SYDVKM. The V and J ends lost 2 bases and 7 bases respectively, with 14 bases between them. The CDR3 is CASSLGVRGGGYTF. For the CDR3, the DNA is TGTGCCAGCAGTTTAGGGGTCAGGGGAGGTGGCTACACCTTC.

V usage is TRBV27 and J usage is TRBJ2-2, with 9 bases matching TRBD2. This CDR3 is 16 amino acids long. Germline CDR1 MNHEY, CDR2 SMNVEV (reference sequence). J gave up 5 bases and V 5 bases, and 9 bases lay outside the gene matches. This CDR3 reads CASSGFSGSPTGELFF. The CDR3 DNA reads TGTGCCAGCAGTGGATTTAGCGGGAGCCCGACCGGGGAGCTGTTTTTT.